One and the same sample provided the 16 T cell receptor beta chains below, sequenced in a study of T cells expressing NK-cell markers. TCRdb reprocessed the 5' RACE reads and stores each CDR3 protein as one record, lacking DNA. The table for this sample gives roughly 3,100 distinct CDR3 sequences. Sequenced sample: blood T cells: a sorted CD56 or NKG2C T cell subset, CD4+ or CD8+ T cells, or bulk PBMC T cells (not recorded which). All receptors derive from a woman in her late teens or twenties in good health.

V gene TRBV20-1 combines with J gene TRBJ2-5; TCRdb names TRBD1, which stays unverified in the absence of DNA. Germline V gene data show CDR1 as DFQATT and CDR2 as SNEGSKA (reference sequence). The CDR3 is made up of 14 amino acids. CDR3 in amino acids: CSARTGTEEETQYF.

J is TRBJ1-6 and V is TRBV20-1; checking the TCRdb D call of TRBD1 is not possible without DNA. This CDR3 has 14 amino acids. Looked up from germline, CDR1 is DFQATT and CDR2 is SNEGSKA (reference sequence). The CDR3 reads CSASRDREASPLHF.

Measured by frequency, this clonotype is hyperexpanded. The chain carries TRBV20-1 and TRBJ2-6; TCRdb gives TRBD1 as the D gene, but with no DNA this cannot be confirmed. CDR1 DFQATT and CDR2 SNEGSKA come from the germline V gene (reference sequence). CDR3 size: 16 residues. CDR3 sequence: CSAREGTPSGANVLTF.

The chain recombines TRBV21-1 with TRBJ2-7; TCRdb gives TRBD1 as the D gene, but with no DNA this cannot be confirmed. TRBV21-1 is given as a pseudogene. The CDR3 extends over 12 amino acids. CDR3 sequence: CARVGGRYEQYF.

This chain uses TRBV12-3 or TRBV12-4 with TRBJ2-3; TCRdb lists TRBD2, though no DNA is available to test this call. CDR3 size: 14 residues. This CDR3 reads CASSSLAGDITQYF.

CDR3 residues: CATRPLAGGPYEQYF. The V call is TRBV15, the J call TRBJ2-7; as DNA is missing, the TRBD2 call by TCRdb cannot be tested. CDR1 and CDR2 (germline): LNHNV, YYDKDF (reference sequence). The CDR3 sequence is 15 residues long.

The CDR3 region is CASSFRTYGTDNQPQHF. The gene calls are TRBV7-8 and TRBJ1-5; TCRdb returns TRBD1, unconfirmable since there is no DNA. CDR1 is SGHVS, CDR2 FQNEAQ, per germline. The CDR3 totals 17 residues.

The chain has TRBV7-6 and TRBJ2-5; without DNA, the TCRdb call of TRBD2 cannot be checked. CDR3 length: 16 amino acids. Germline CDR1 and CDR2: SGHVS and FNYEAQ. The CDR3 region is CASSWTSGGERETQYF. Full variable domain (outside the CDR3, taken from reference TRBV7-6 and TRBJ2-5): GAGVSQSPRYKVTKRGQDVALRCDPISGHVSLYWYRQALGQGPEFLTYFNYEAQQDKSGLPNDRFSAERPEGSISTLTIQRTEQRDSAMYRCASSWTSGGERETQYFGPGTRLLVL.

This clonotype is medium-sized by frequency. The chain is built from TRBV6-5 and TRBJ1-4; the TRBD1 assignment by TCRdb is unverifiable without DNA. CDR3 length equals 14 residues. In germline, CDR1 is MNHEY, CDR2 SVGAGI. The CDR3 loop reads CASSPGAGNEKLFF.

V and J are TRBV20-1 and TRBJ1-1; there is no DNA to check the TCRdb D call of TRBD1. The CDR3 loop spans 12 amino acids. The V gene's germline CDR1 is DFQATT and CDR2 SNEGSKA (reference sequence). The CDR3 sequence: CSARVTDVGAFF.

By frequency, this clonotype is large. CDR3 residues: CSASRSGGTGELFF. The chain joins TRBV20-1 to TRBJ2-2; the TCRdb D gene call, TRBD2, has no DNA to confirm it. The CDR3 spans 14 residues. Germline CDR1 is DFQATT and CDR2 is SNEGSKA (reference sequence).

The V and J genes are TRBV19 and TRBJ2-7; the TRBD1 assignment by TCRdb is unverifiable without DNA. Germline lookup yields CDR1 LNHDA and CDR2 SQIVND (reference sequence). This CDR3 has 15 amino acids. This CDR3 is CASSRPGDDSYEQYF.

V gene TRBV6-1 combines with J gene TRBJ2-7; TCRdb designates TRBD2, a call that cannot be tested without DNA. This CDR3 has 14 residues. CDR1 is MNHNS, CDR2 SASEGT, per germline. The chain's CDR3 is CASTPLGATYEQYF.

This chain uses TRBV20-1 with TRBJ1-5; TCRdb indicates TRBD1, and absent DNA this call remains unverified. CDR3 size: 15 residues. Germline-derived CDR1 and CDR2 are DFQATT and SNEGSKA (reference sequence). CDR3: CSARDLGTGNQPQHF.

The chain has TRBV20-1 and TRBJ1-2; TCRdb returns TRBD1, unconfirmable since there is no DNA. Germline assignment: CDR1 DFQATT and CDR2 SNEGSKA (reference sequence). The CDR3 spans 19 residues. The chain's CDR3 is CSARVGQGVPSHPGRGYTF.

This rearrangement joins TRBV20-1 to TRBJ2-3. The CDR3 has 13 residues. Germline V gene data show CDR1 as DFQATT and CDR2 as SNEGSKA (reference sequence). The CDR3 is CSARDPLVDTQYF.